This TCR beta chain was found in a study of neurological immune-mediated disorders. Germline-derived CDR1 and CDR2 are SQVTM and ANQGSEA. With 7 bases clipped from V and 2 bases from J, the junction kept 6 bases outside the gene matches. The CDR3 is 13 amino acids. As for the cDNA, it was generated by 5'RACE with 10-nucleotide random UMIs. From the 5' RACE reads, TCRdb called clonotypes with MiXCR, one entry per CDR3 protein. The table records 15,000 to 20,000 distinct CDR3 sequences, about a quarter of them present only once. The clonotype comes from a man aged 45-65 years with HTLV-1-associated myelopathy (HAM/TSP). The rearrangement uses TRBV29-1 and TRBJ2-7; 9 nucleotides line up with TRBD1. Sequencing was performed on PBMCs. Written as DNA, the CDR3 is TGCAGCGCTAGACAGGGGGTGGCCTACGAGCAGTACTTC. Translating gives CSARQGVAYEQYF.